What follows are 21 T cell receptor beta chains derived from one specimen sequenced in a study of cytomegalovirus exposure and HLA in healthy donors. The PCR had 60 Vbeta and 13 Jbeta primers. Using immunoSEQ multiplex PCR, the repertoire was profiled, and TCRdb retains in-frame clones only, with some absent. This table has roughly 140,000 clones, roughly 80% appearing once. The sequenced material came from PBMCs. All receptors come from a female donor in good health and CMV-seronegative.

CDR3 bases: TGCGCCAGCAGCTCTAGGACAGGCGTCTATGGCTACACCTTC. Its translation is CASSSRTGVYGYTF. This chain uses TRBV5-1 with TRBJ1-2; the match to TRBD1 covers 7 bases. The germline CDR1 and CDR2 sequences are SGHRS and YFSETQ. V lost 3 bases, J lost 4 bases, and 6 bases stayed unmatched. The CDR3 extends over 14 amino acids.

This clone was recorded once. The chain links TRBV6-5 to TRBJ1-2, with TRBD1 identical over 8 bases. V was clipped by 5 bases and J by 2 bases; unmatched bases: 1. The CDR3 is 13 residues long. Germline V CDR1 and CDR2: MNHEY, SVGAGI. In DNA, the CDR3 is TGTGCCAGCAGTCGACAGGGGAACTATGGCTACACCTTC. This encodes CASSRQGNYGYTF.

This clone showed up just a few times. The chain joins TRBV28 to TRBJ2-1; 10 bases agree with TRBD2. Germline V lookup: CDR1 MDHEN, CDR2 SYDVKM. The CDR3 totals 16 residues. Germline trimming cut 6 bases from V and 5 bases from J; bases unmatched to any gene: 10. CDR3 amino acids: CASSRDGLAVNNEQFF. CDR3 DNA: TGTGCCAGCAGCCGTGATGGACTAGCGGTTAACAATGAGCAGTTCTTC.

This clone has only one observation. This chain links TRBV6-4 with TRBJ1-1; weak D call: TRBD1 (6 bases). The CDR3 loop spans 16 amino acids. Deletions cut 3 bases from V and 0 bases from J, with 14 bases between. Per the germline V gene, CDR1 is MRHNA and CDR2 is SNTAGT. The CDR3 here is CASSDTHRDMNTEAFF. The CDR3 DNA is TGTGCCAGCAGTGATACTCACAGGGACATGAACACTGAAGCTTTCTTT.

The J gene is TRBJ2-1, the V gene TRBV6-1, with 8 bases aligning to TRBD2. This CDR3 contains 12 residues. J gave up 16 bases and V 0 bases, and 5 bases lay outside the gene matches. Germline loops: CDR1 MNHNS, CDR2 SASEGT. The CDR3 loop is CASSEAGLVSFF. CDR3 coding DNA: TGTGCCAGCAGTGAAGCGGGACTAGTAAGCTTCTTC.

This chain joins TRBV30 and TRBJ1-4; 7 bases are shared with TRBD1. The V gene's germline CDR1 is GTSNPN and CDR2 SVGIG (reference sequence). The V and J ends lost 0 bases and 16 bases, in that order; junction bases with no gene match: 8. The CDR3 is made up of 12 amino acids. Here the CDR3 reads CAWSVQGQFGFF. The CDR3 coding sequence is TGTGCCTGGAGTGTACAGGGGCAGTTCGGGTTTTTT.

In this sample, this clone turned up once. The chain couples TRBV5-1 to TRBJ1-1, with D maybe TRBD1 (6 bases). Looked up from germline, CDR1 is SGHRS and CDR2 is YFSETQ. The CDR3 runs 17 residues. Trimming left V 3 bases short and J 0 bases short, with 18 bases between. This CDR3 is CASSSNRGQTLNTEAFF. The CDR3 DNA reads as TGCGCCAGCAGCTCAAACCGGGGACAAACTCTGAACACTGAAGCTTTCTTT.

The CDR3 DNA follows: TGTGCCAGCAGCCAAACAGGGAACACTGAAGCTTTCTTT. This codes for CASSQTGNTEAFF. This chain connects TRBV4-2 to TRBJ1-1; tentative D call: TRBD1 (5 bases). Germline V gene lookup returns CDR1 LGHNA and CDR2 YNFKEQ. The CDR3 loop spans 13 amino acids. V lost 2 bases and J 1 base, leaving 5 bases between the germline ends.

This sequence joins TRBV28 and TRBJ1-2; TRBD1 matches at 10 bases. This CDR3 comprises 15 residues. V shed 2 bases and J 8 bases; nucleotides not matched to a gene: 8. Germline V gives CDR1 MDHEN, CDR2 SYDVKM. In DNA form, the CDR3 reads TGTGCCAGCAGTTTACAGTTGGGACAGGGGAGCGGCTACACCTTC. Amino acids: CASSLQLGQGSGYTF.

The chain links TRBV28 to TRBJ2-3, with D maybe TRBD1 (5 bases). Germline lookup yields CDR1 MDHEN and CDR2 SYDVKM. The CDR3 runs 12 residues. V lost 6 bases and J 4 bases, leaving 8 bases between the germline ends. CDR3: CASRRQSDTQYF. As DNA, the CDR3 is TGTGCCAGCAGAAGACAGTCAGATACGCAGTATTTT.

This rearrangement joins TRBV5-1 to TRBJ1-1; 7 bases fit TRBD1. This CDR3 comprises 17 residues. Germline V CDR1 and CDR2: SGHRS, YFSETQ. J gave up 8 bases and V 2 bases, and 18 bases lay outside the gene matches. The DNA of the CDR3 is TGCGCCAGCAGCTTCCCCGACAGGGCCTACTCACCTGGCGAAGCTTTCTTT. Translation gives CASSFPDRAYSPGEAFF.

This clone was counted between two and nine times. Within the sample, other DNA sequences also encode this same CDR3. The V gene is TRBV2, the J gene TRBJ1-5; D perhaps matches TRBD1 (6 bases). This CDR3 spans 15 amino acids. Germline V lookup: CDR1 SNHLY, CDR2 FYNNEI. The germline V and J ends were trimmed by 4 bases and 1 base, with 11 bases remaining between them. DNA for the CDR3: TGTGCCAGCAGTGCACAGGGACCGAGCAATCAGCCCCAGCATTTT. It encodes CASSAQGPSNQPQHF.

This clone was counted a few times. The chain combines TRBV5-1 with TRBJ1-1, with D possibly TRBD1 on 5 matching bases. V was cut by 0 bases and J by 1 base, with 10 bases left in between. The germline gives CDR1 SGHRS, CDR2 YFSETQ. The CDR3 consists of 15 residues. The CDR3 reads CASSLVAGQNTEAFF. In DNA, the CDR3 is TGCGCCAGCAGCTTGGTAGCAGGGCAGAACACTGAAGCTTTCTTT.

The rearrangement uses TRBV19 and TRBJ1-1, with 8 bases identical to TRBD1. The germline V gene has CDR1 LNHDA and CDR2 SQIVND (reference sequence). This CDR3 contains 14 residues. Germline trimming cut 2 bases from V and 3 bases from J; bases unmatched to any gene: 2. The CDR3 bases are TGTGCCAGTAGTATATTACAGGGGGACACTGAAGCTTTCTTT. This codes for CASSILQGDTEAFF.

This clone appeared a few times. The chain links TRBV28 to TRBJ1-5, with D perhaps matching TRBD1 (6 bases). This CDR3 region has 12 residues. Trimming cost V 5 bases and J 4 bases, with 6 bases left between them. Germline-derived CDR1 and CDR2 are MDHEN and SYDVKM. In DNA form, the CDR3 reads TGTGCCAGCAGTCAGGGGAATCAGCCCCAGCATTTT. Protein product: CASSQGNQPQHF. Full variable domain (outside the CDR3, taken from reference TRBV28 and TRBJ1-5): DVKVTQSSRYLVKRTGEKVFLECVQDMDHENMFWYRQDPGLGLRLIYFSYDVKMKEKGDIPEGYSVSREKKERFSLILESASTNQTSMYLCASSQGNQPQHFGDGTRLSIL.

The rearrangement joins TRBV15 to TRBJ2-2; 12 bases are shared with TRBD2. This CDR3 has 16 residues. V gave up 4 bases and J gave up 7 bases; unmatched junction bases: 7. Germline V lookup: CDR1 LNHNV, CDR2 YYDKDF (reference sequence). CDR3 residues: CATSTGLAGPIGELFF. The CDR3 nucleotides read TGTGCCACCAGCACGGGACTAGCGGGTCCCATCGGGGAGCTGTTTTTT.

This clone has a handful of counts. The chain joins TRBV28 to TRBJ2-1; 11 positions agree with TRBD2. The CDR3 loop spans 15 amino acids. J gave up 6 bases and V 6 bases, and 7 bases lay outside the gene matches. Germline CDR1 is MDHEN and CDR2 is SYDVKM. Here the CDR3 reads CASSRLAGNGNEQFF. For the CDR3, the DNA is TGTGCCAGCAGCCGACTAGCGGGAAATGGCAATGAGCAGTTCTTC.

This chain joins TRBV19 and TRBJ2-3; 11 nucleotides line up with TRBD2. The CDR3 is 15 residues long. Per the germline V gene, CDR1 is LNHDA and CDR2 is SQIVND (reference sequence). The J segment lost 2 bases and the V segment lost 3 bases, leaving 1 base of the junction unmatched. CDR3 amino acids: CASSMTSGNTDTQYF. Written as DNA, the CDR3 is TGTGCCAGTAGTATGACTAGCGGGAACACAGATACGCAGTATTTT.

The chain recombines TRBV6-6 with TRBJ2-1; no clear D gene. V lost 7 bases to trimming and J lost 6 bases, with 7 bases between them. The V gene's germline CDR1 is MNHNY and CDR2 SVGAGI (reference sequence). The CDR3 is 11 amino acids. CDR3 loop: CASISGNEQFF. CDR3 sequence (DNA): TGTGCCAGCATTTCGGGCAATGAGCAGTTCTTC.

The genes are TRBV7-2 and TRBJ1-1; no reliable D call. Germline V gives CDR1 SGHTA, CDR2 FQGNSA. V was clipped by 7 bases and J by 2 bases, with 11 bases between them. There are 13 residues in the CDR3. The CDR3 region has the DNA TGTGCCAGCACGCTAGTGGCTAACACTGAAGCTTTCTTT. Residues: CASTLVANTEAFF. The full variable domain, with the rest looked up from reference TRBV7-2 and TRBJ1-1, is GAGVSQSPSNKVTEKGKDVELRCDPISGHTALYWYRQSLGQGLEFLIYFQGNSAPDKSGLPSDRFSAERTGGSVSTLTIQRTQQEDSAVYLCASTLVANTEAFFGQGTRLTVV.

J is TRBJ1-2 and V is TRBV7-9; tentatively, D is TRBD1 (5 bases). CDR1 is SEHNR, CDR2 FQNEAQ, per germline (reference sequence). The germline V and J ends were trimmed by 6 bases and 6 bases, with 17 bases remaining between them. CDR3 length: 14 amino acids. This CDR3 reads CASSPRREGNGYTF. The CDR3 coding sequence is TGTGCCAGCAGTCCCCGGCGGGAGGGGAATGGCTACACCTTC.